Listed below are T cell receptor beta chains from one sample, sequenced in a study of cytomegalovirus exposure and HLA in healthy donors. The assay was immunoSEQ multiplex PCR, and TCRdb's table has in-frame clones only and misses some. The data show 120,000 or so clones, about three quarters seen once. Source material: PBMCs. The receptors were sampled from a woman aged 40 to 50 in good health and CMV-seronegative. CDR3s include the opening cysteine and the closing phenylalanine or tryptophan. D genes are given only for firm matches. Only some rows state a clone size, as once, few, many or a class for expanded clones.

.,TRBD1,TRBV6-6,TRBJ2-7,TGTGCCAGCAGTAAACAGGGGTTGGATTACGAGCAGTACTTC,CASSKQGLDYEQYF
once,.,TRBV10-2,TRBJ2-1,TGCGCCAGCAGTTCTAGCCGCAATCACAATGAGCAGTTCTTC,CASSSSRNHNEQFF
once,.,TRBV27,TRBJ1-4,TGTGCCAGCAGTTTAATACAGGGCAATGAAAAACTGTTTTTT,CASSLIQGNEKLFF
.,.,TRBV7-9,TRBJ2-2,TGTGCCAGCAGCTTAGCTAGCTCGGGGACCGGGGAGCTGTTTTTT,CASSLASSGTGELFF
.,TRBD1,TRBV25-1,TRBJ1-5,TGTGCCAGCAGTGAGGGACAGGGGGCTTTTCAGCCCCAGCATTTT,CASSEGQGAFQPQHF
.,.,TRBV28,TRBJ2-7,TGTGCCAGCAGTTTAATCGAGGCTTCCTACGAGCAGTACTTC,CASSLIEASYEQYF
.,TRBD1,TRBV25-1,TRBJ1-1,TGTGCCAGCAGTGACCCCGGACAGGGTTATACTGAAGCTTTCTTT,CASSDPGQGYTEAFF
.,.,TRBV6-1,TRBJ2-7,TGTGCCAGCAAGGCAGGGTACGACGACGAGCAGTACTTC,CASKAGYDDEQYF
.,.,TRBV28,TRBJ2-7,TGTGCCAGCAGGAGCGGCTACGAGCAGTACTTC,CASRSGYEQYF
few,.,TRBV7-9,TRBJ1-1,TGTGCCAGCAGCTTACCGGGTGGCGACACTGAAGCTTTCTTT,CASSLPGGDTEAFF
.,.,TRBV27,TRBJ2-1,TGTGCCAGCAGTTTACGCTTCAGGGGACAAGAGAGCTCCTACAATGAGCAGTTCTTC,CASSLRFRGQESSYNEQFF
once,TRBD1,TRBV28,TRBJ1-1,TGTGCCAGCAGTCCCCCCACGCAGGGACAGCCCACTGAAGCTTTCTTT,CASSPPTQGQPTEAFF
.,.,TRBV28,TRBJ1-2,TGTGCCAGCAGCTCGACAGGATACTATGGCTACACCTTC,CASSSTGYYGYTF
once,.,TRBV7-9,TRBJ2-4,TGTTCCAGCAGCTTAGGAGGCGGGACCCCGGGTAGGAACATTCAGTACTTC,CSSSLGGGTPGRNIQYF
once,TRBD1,TRBV9,TRBJ1-2,TGTGCCAGCAGCGCCTCGACAGGGGGCTATGGCTACACCTTC,CASSASTGGYGYTF
.,TRBD2,TRBV7-9,TRBJ2-7,TGTTCCAGCAGCCTAGCGGGAGGTCTCTACGAGCAGTACTTC,CSSSLAGGLYEQYF
.,TRBD1,TRBV7-2,TRBJ1-5,TGTGCCAGCAGCTTAGGACAGGGGGCAGTAAGCAATCAGCCCCAGCATTTT,CASSLGQGAVSNQPQHF
.,TRBD1,TRBV2,TRBJ2-5,TGTGCCAGCAGCGCTCCGCGAGGGGGCCTGAAAGAGACCCAGTACTTC,CASSAPRGGLKETQYF
.,.,TRBV6-5,TRBJ1-5,TGTGCCAGCAGTTACAGGGAGGGCAATCAGCCCCAGCATTTT,CASSYREGNQPQHF
.,.,TRBV6-6,TRBJ2-7,TGTGCCAGCAGTTACTCGCTATACGAGCAGTACTTC,CASSYSLYEQYF
.,.,TRBV5-6,TRBJ2-3,TGTGCCAGCAGCAACAGAGATACGCAGTATTTT,CASSNRDTQYF
.,TRBD1,TRBV5-6,TRBJ1-6,TGTGCCAGCAGCGGACAGGGTATCCACAATTCACCCCTCCACTTT,CASSGQGIHNSPLHF
.,TRBD1,TRBV6-1,TRBJ2-7,TGTGCCACCACCGACAGGGGCGACTACGAGCAGTACTTC,CATTDRGDYEQYF
.,TRBD2,TRBV7-2,TRBJ2-1,TGTGCCAGCAGCCGATCCCTGGTTAGCGGGAGGAGCTCCTACAATGAGCAGTTCTTC,CASSRSLVSGRSSYNEQFF
.,.,TRBV28,TRBJ1-3,TGTGCCAGCAACTCGAACTCTGGAAACACCATATATTTT,CASNSNSGNTIYF
few,.,TRBV19,TRBJ1-4,TGTGCCAGTAGTATAGGATTGACGGGACTTAATGAAAAACTGTTTTTT,CASSIGLTGLNEKLFF
once,.,TRBV29-1,TRBJ2-5,TGCAGCGTAGGAGGAGATTTTGAGACCCAGTACTTC,CSVGGDFETQYF
.,TRBD1,TRBV28,TRBJ2-7,TGTGCCAGCAGTTCCCCGGGACAGGGCTACGAGCAGTACTTC,CASSSPGQGYEQYF
.,.,TRBV28,TRBJ1-2,TGTGTCGTCCGGGACTTGAACTATGGCTACACCTTC,CVVRDLNYGYTF
once,TRBD2,TRBV4-1,TRBJ2-5,TGCGCCAGCAGCCAATTCTTGGCGGGAGCTGGAGAGACCCAGTACTTC,CASSQFLAGAGETQYF
few,TRBD1,TRBV4-2,TRBJ2-7,TGTGCCAGCAGCCAAGAGACAGGGGGCGAGCAGTACTTC,CASSQETGGEQYF
.,.,TRBV9,TRBJ1-5,TGTGCCAGCAGCCCCGGGGGGCGGAGGGGCAATCAGCCCCAGCATTTT,CASSPGGRRGNQPQHF
.,TRBD1,TRBV29-1,TRBJ1-1,TGCGCGGGAGGAACAGGAGGGGGCGAAGCTTTCTTT,CAGGTGGGEAFF
.,.,TRBV29-1,TRBJ2-3,TGCAGCGTTCCCTCGCCGACTAGCACAGATACGCAGTATTTT,CSVPSPTSTDTQYF
.,TRBD1,TRBV19,TRBJ2-6,TGTGCCAGTAGCCCGACAGGGACCGGGGCCAACGTCCTGACTTTC,CASSPTGTGANVLTF
.,.,TRBV4-1,TRBJ1-2,TGCGCCAGCAGGCAGGCGGGGTTTGATGGCTACACCTTC,CASRQAGFDGYTF
.,TRBD2,TRBV11-2,TRBJ2-1,TGTGCCAGCAACCTTTTTTCTAGCGGAAATGAGCAGTTCTTC,CASNLFSSGNEQFF
few,.,TRBV18,TRBJ2-5,TGTGCCAGCTCACGCGACACAGGGTTGGAAGAGACCCAGTACTTC,CASSRDTGLEETQYF
.,TRBD2,TRBV5-6,TRBJ2-7,TGTGCCAGCAGACCCTCAGCGGGAGTATACGAGCAGTACTTC,CASRPSAGVYEQYF
few,TRBD2,TRBV10-2,TRBJ2-7,TGCGCCAGCGTGGCTAGCGGGAGGTACGAGCAGTACTTC,CASVASGRYEQYF
few,TRBD2,TRBV28,TRBJ2-1,TGTGCCAGCAGAACCGCGGGAGGGCCCCACAATGAGCAGTTCTTC,CASRTAGGPHNEQFF
.,.,TRBV28,TRBJ1-5,TGTGCCAGCAGTACTTACGGGGGCAATCAGCCCCAGCATTTT,CASSTYGGNQPQHF
.,TRBD2,TRBV13,TRBJ2-5,TGTGCCAGCAGCTTAGGCCGCGGGGGAAGGGAGCAGTACTTC,CASSLGRGGREQYF